This TCR beta chain derives from a study of neurological immune-mediated disorders. Whole-study results and caveats: A possible signature appeared as one related-CDR3 cluster, in which phylogenetic grouping placed the repertoires of 18 of 34 multiple sclerosis patients. CDR3 amino acid sequences found in expanded clones were never shared across subjects, suggesting private repertoires in all groups.

Using its own MiXCR run on the 5' RACE reads, TCRdb lists one record per CDR3 protein. The table includes approximately 50,000 distinct CDR3 sequences, more than 3.5% detected once. This clonotype was counted ten times or more. Antigen unknown. J gave up 2 bases and V 2 bases, and 2 bases lay outside the gene matches. This CDR3 contains 14 residues. From germline, CDR1 is SQVTM and CDR2 ANQGSEA. This chain uses TRBV29-1 with TRBJ2-3; 9 bases line up with TRBD2. This receptor was taken from a man in his 60s with multiple sclerosis. Sequenced sample: PBMCs. The CDR3 loop is CSVEPSGVTDTQYF. The CDR3 coding sequence is TGCAGCGTTGAACCTAGCGGGGTCACAGATACGCAGTATTTT.